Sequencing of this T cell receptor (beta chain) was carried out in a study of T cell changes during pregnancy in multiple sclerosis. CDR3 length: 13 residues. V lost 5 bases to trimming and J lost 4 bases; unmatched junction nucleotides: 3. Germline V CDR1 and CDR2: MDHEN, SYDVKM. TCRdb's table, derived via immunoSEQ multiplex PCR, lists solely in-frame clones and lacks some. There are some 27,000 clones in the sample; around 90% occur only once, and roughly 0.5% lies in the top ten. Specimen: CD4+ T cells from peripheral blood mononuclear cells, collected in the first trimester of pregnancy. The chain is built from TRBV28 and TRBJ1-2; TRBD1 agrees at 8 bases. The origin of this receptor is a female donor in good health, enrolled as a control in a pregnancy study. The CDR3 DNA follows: TGTGCCAGCAGTCGGGGGACAGGCTATGGCTACACCTTC. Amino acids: CASSRGTGYGYTF.